These 21 T cell receptor beta chains were all obtained from the same sample, sequenced in a study of beta chain features in type 1 diabetes. Expressed TCRB transcripts got sequenced, as all isolated RNA was reverse transcribed. The repertoire was sequenced with immunoSEQ multiplex PCR; TCRdb's copy has only in-frame clones and lacks some. The data contain about 350,000 clones, around 20% of them seen just once; the ten biggest clones take up about 0.044%. Material for sequencing was naive CD4+ T cells from blood. All receptors come from a young woman in good health.

This clone was seen a handful of times. This rearrangement joins TRBV30 to TRBJ1-2; 9 nucleotides match TRBD1. Germline V gene data show CDR1 as GTSNPN and CDR2 as SVGIG (reference sequence). The CDR3 has 11 residues. V dropped 7 bases and J dropped 8; count of bases not matched to a gene: 5. CDR3 region: CAFTGGAGYTF. The CDR3 region has the DNA TGTGCCTTTACAGGGGGCGCGGGCTACACCTTC.

The CDR3 region is CASSPVSNEQFF. The CDR3 region has the DNA TGTGCCAGCTCACCAGTTAGCAATGAGCAGTTCTTC. The rearrangement joins TRBV18 to TRBJ2-1; D is uncertain. CDR1 is KGHSH, CDR2 LQKENI, per germline. The CDR3 length is 12 residues. Trimming took off 2 bases at V and 6 bases at J, with 5 bases between the two ends.

The sample holds a few counts of this clone. Other DNA variants within this sample encode the same CDR3. The chain joins TRBV5-6 to TRBJ1-2; weak D call: TRBD1 (6 bases). CDR3 length equals 13 residues. Trimming left V 4 bases short and J 1 base short, with 8 bases between. In germline, CDR1 is SGHDT, CDR2 YYEEEE. DNA for the CDR3: TGTGCCAGCAGCCCGGACAGTAACTATGGCTACACCTTC. It specifies CASSPDSNYGYTF.

This clone was recorded a few times. The chain has TRBV7-9 and TRBJ2-7; weak D call: TRBD1 (5 bases). Trimming took off 8 bases at V and 1 base at J, with 12 bases between the two ends. The CDR3 loop spans 13 amino acids. The V gene's germline CDR1 is SEHNR and CDR2 FQNEAQ (reference sequence). CDR3 residues: CASARVPSYEQYF. CDR3 DNA sequence: TGTGCCAGCGCCAGGGTTCCATCCTACGAGCAGTACTTC.

CDR3 in amino acids: CACSSGEVQPQHF. The CDR3, as DNA: TGTGCCTGCTCCTCCGGGGAGGTTCAGCCCCAGCATTTT. The rearrangement links TRBV30 to TRBJ1-5, with D unresolved. The CDR3 length is 13 residues. V lost 6 bases to trimming and J lost 6 bases, with 15 bases between them. CDR1 is GTSNPN and CDR2 is SVGIG in the germline V gene (reference sequence).

The V call is TRBV18, the J call TRBJ2-5, with 10 bases identical to TRBD1. CDR3 length: 17 residues. Germline assignment: CDR1 KGHSH and CDR2 LQKENI. V was clipped by 0 bases and J by 4 bases; unmatched bases: 8. The CDR3 region has the DNA TGTGCCAGCTCACCACCGACAGGGGGCTTCCCCCGAGAGACCCAGTACTTC. Translating it yields CASSPPTGGFPRETQYF.

The chain uses TRBV30 and TRBJ2-3, with TRBD1 as a possible D gene (6 bases). The CDR3 has 11 residues. CDR1 and CDR2 from the germline V gene are GTSNPN and SVGIG (reference sequence). Trimming cost V 7 bases and J 6 bases, with 11 bases left between them. This chain's CDR3 is CASATGDTQYF. CDR3 DNA sequence: TGTGCCTCCGCGACAGGTGATACGCAGTATTTT. Together with reference TRBV30 and TRBJ2-3, the CDR3 gives the full variable domain: SQTIHQWPATLVQPVGSPLSLECTVEGTSNPNLYWYRQAAGRGLQLLFYSVGIGQISSEVPQNLSASRPQDRQFILSSKKLLLSDSGFYLCASATGDTQYFGPGTRLTVL.

The rearrangement links TRBV7-2 to TRBJ2-7; D is perhaps TRBD1 (5 bases). The CDR3 consists of 12 residues. Germline assignment: CDR1 SGHTA and CDR2 FQGNSA. Trimming pared 3 bases from V and 3 bases from J, leaving 6 bases between. DNA of the CDR3: TGTGCCAGCAGCTTCAGGGACTACGAGCAGTACTTC. Translated: CASSFRDYEQYF.

The genes are TRBV4-3 and TRBJ1-6, with TRBD1 matching over 9 bases. This CDR3 contains 19 residues. J was trimmed by 0 bases and V by 4 bases; bases with no gene match: 10. Per the germline V gene, CDR1 is LGHNA and CDR2 is YSLEER. The CDR3 loop reads CASSRKGQGLSSYNSPLHF. CDR3 sequence (DNA): TGCGCCAGCAGCCGTAAGGGACAGGGATTAAGCTCCTATAATTCACCCCTCCACTTT.

This chain joins TRBV6-6 and TRBJ2-7; D is undetermined. The CDR3 is made up of 11 amino acids. V was shortened by 4 bases and J by 4 bases, with 5 bases between the two germline ends. Germline-derived CDR1 and CDR2 are MNHNY and SVGAGI (reference sequence). The CDR3 DNA sequence: TGTGCCAGCAGTTCCCCTTACGAGCAGTACTTC. Translating it yields CASSSPYEQYF.

The genes are TRBV7-8 and TRBJ2-5; maybe TRBD2 (5 bases). This CDR3 comprises 15 residues. Trimming cost V 3 bases and J 3 bases, with 14 bases left between them. Germline V gene data show CDR1 as SGHVS and CDR2 as FQNEAQ. The CDR3 loop reads CASSFFGVSEETQYF. CDR3 bases: TGTGCCAGCAGCTTTTTCGGGGTATCCGAAGAGACCCAGTACTTC.

The chain employs TRBV4-1 and TRBJ1-2; tentative D call: TRBD1 (6 bases). The length of the CDR3 is 15 residues. V was shortened by 6 bases and J by 4 bases, with 18 bases between the two germline ends. Germline V CDR1 and CDR2: MGHRA, YSYEKL. The CDR3 DNA follows: TGCGCCAGCAGACAACCCCTCCAGGGGACCTATGGCTACACCTTC. This sequence encodes CASRQPLQGTYGYTF.

This clone was counted a single time. The V and J genes are TRBV5-1 and TRBJ2-1; 10 bases map to TRBD2. The germline V gene encodes CDR1 SGHRS and CDR2 YFSETQ. CDR3 length equals 15 residues. Germline trimming cut 1 base from V and 8 bases from J; bases unmatched to any gene: 6. The DNA for the CDR3 is TGCGCCAGCAGCTTGTCATCCCTAGCGGGAGATGAGCAGTTCTTC. Translation gives CASSLSSLAGDEQFF.

This clone has just one count. The chain uses TRBV30 and TRBJ1-2, with a tentative D call TRBD1 (5 bases). This CDR3 contains 15 residues. V lost 4 bases and J 1 base, leaving 16 bases between the germline ends. Germline values: CDR1 GTSNPN, CDR2 SVGIG (reference sequence). For the CDR3, the DNA is TGTGCCTGGACCCCCCTGGCAGGGAATAACTATGGCTACACCTTC. It codes for CAWTPLAGNNYGYTF.

The chain links TRBV19 to TRBJ2-3; TRBD2 might be the D (5 bases). This CDR3 is 13 amino acids long. Germline V CDR1 and CDR2: LNHDA, SQIVND (reference sequence). V was clipped by 5 bases and J by 6 bases, with 12 bases between them. CDR3 loop: CASSGPSGDTQYF. In nucleotides, the CDR3 is TGTGCCAGTAGTGGTCCAAGCGGCGATACGCAGTATTTT.

A few counts support this clone. The chain joins TRBV11-1 to TRBJ2-7, with 8 bases identical to TRBD1. V trimming: 2 bases; J trimming: 3 bases; junction bases outside the gene matches: 3. Per the germline V gene, CDR1 is SGHAT and CDR2 is FQDESV (reference sequence). CDR3 length: 14 residues. CDR3 sequence: CASSLQGAIYEQYF. The CDR3 DNA is TGTGCCAGCAGCTTACAGGGGGCGATCTACGAGCAGTACTTC.

In this sample, this clone turned up a few times. CDR3 in amino acids: CAISARTVNSYEQYF. CDR3 DNA: TGTGCCATCAGTGCGAGGACAGTAAACTCCTACGAGCAGTACTTC. This chain joins TRBV10-3 and TRBJ2-7, with D perhaps matching TRBD1 (6 bases). The CDR3 extends over 15 amino acids. Germline V gene data show CDR1 as ENHRY and CDR2 as SYGVKD. V was shortened by 4 bases and J by 0 bases, with 13 bases between the two germline ends.

The chain couples TRBV7-9 to TRBJ2-7, with 7 nucleotides matching TRBD1. This CDR3 contains 17 residues. From germline, CDR1 is SEHNR and CDR2 FQNEAQ (reference sequence). Trimming took 1 base from V and 0 from J; bases not matched to a gene: 9. The CDR3 DNA sequence: TGTGCCAGCAGCTTAGTGATGGACAGGCGAATCTCCTACGAGCAGTACTTC. Protein product: CASSLVMDRRISYEQYF.

This clone has only a few counts. This chain connects TRBV9 to TRBJ2-3; 10 bases agree with TRBD2. Germline V lookup: CDR1 SGDLS, CDR2 YYNGEE. V gave up 4 bases and J gave up 5 bases; unmatched junction bases: 4. This CDR3 is built from 14 residues. CDR3: CASSSGLARDTQYF. The DNA for the CDR3 is TGTGCCAGCAGCTCGGGACTAGCGAGAGATACGCAGTATTTT.

The chain carries TRBV7-8 and TRBJ2-2; perhaps TRBD2 as D (5 bases). The V and J ends lost 6 bases and 0 bases respectively, with 8 bases between them. The CDR3 loop spans 14 amino acids. Per germline, CDR1 SGHVS and CDR2 FQNEAQ. CDR3 in amino acids: CASRPGTNTGELFF. The CDR3 DNA reads TGTGCCAGCAGACCGGGAACGAACACCGGGGAGCTGTTTTTT.

The chain couples TRBV7-9 to TRBJ1-2; D is undetermined. V dropped 3 bases and J dropped 6 bases, with 11 bases sitting between them. Germline V gives CDR1 SEHNR, CDR2 FQNEAQ (reference sequence). The CDR3 runs 13 residues. CDR3 sequence reads: CASSLAATNGYTF. Written as DNA, the CDR3 is TGTGCCAGCAGCTTGGCGGCTACCAATGGCTACACCTTC.